This is a list of T cell receptor beta chains from one sample in a study of identical twins. TCRdb used MiXCR to reprocess the 5' RACE reads, holding one entry per CDR3 protein. The sample contains some 790,000 distinct CDR3 sequences, roughly 20% of which appear only once. Separately, the same data were catalogued under a study of T cells expressing NK-cell markers.

Input material: PBMCs. All receptors come from a woman under 30 in good health. CDR3s include the opening cysteine and the closing phenylalanine or tryptophan. D genes are given only for firm matches. The size field is filled for only some rows; it gives once, few, many or a size class.

j_call: TRBJ1-1
cdr3_length: 13
clone_size: few
d_call: NA
v_call: TRBV12-3/TRBV12-4
cdr3_nt: TGTGCCAGCAGTTTTGTTAGTTCCACTGAAGCTTTCTTT
cdr3_aa: CASSFVSSTEAFF

j_call: TRBJ1-2
cdr3_length: 10
clone_size: many
d_call: NA
v_call: TRBV30
cdr3_nt: TGTGCCTGGAGTGTAAGGCAGCTTGACTTC
cdr3_aa: CAWSVRQLDF

j_call: TRBJ2-7
cdr3_length: 14
clone_size: NA
d_call: TRBD2
v_call: TRBV5-1
cdr3_nt: TGCGCCAGCAGCGGCGGGAGCGGGCCCTACGAGCAGTACTTC
cdr3_aa: CASSGGSGPYEQYF

j_call: TRBJ2-7
cdr3_length: 13
clone_size: NA
d_call: TRBD1
v_call: TRBV12-3/TRBV12-4
cdr3_nt: TGTGCCAGCGGGGAGACAGGGGGCAATGAGCAGTACTTC
cdr3_aa: CASGETGGNEQYF

j_call: TRBJ2-3
cdr3_length: 17
clone_size: NA
d_call: NA
v_call: TRBV6-1
cdr3_nt: TGTGCCAGCAGCCCTACGGTTCCGGAGGGTGGCACAGATACGCAGTATTTT
cdr3_aa: CASSPTVPEGGTDTQYF

j_call: TRBJ2-5
cdr3_length: 15
clone_size: few
d_call: NA
v_call: TRBV24-1
cdr3_nt: TGTGCCACCAGTGACCCCAGTGATTTCCAAGAGACCCAGTACTTC
cdr3_aa: CATSDPSDFQETQYF

j_call: TRBJ1-6
cdr3_length: 18
clone_size: many
d_call: NA
v_call: TRBV20-1
cdr3_nt: TGCAGTGCTCCAGAGGGGGTCCTGCTCTCATATAATAATTCACCCCTCCACTTT
cdr3_aa: CSAPEGVLLSYNNSPLHF

j_call: TRBJ2-2
cdr3_length: 12
clone_size: few
d_call: NA
v_call: TRBV2
cdr3_nt: TGTGCCAGCAGCTTTGGGAGCTGGGAGCTGTTTTTT
cdr3_aa: CASSFGSWELFF

j_call: TRBJ1-5
cdr3_length: 13
clone_size: NA
d_call: TRBD1
v_call: TRBV20-1
cdr3_nt: TGCAGTGGGACAAGCCAGGGGGATCAGCCCCAGCATTTT
cdr3_aa: CSGTSQGDQPQHF

j_call: TRBJ2-1
cdr3_length: 11
clone_size: few
d_call: NA
v_call: TRBV20-1
cdr3_nt: TGCAGGGGGGCCAGCGGGAATGAGCAGTTCTTC
cdr3_aa: CRGASGNEQFF

j_call: TRBJ1-1
cdr3_length: 13
clone_size: NA
d_call: NA
v_call: TRBV29-1
cdr3_nt: TGCAGCGTTGACGAGCACCAAAACACTGAAGCTTTCTTT
cdr3_aa: CSVDEHQNTEAFF

j_call: TRBJ2-5
cdr3_length: 12
clone_size: NA
d_call: NA
v_call: TRBV20-1
cdr3_nt: TGCAGTGCTAGAGGAGACGTAGAGACCCAGTACTTC
cdr3_aa: CSARGDVETQYF

j_call: TRBJ2-1
cdr3_length: 14
clone_size: NA
d_call: NA
v_call: TRBV29-1
cdr3_nt: TGCAGCGTTCATAAGGGCTACTCCTACAATGAGCAGTTCTTC
cdr3_aa: CSVHKGYSYNEQFF

j_call: TRBJ2-1
cdr3_length: 16
clone_size: NA
d_call: TRBD2
v_call: TRBV6-1
cdr3_nt: TGTGCCAGCACCAAGACTAGCGGGAGGGCCTACAATGAGCAGTTCTTC
cdr3_aa: CASTKTSGRAYNEQFF

j_call: TRBJ2-1
cdr3_length: 15
clone_size: NA
d_call: TRBD1
v_call: TRBV29-1
cdr3_nt: TGCAGCGCCGTCTTGACAGGGGGCGCGATGAATGAGCAGTTCTTC
cdr3_aa: CSAVLTGGAMNEQFF

j_call: TRBJ2-1
cdr3_length: 14
clone_size: few
d_call: NA
v_call: TRBV20-1
cdr3_nt: TGCAGTGCTAGGGGAGCGCTTCCCTACAATGAGCAGTTCTTC
cdr3_aa: CSARGALPYNEQFF

j_call: TRBJ1-6
cdr3_length: 16
clone_size: few
d_call: NA
v_call: TRBV7-6
cdr3_nt: TGTGCCAGCAGCTTTCGGACCGGGGGGTATAATTCACCCCTCCACTTT
cdr3_aa: CASSFRTGGYNSPLHF

j_call: TRBJ2-5
cdr3_length: 15
clone_size: NA
d_call: TRBD2
v_call: TRBV20-1
cdr3_nt: TGCAGTGCTGACGGGACTAGCGGGGGGGCTGAGACCCAGTACTTC
cdr3_aa: CSADGTSGGAETQYF

j_call: TRBJ1-1
cdr3_length: 15
clone_size: NA
d_call: TRBD1
v_call: TRBV5-1
cdr3_nt: TGCGCCAGCAGCTTGGAGACAGGGTGGTACACTGAAGCTTTCTTT
cdr3_aa: CASSLETGWYTEAFF

j_call: TRBJ2-1
cdr3_length: 13
clone_size: NA
d_call: TRBD2
v_call: TRBV29-1
cdr3_nt: TGCAGCGTTGATTTCGGGGGGGGCAATGAGCAGTTCTTC
cdr3_aa: CSVDFGGGNEQFF

j_call: TRBJ2-1
cdr3_length: 13
clone_size: NA
d_call: NA
v_call: TRBV7-9
cdr3_nt: TGTGCCAGCCAAAACGGGAAAGGAGTTGTGCAGTTCTTC
cdr3_aa: CASQNGKGVVQFF

j_call: TRBJ2-3
cdr3_length: 17
clone_size: NA
d_call: NA
v_call: TRBV4-1
cdr3_nt: TGCGCCAGCAGCCAAGATCCCCGGGGGGCGGTGGGGGATACGCAGTATTTT
cdr3_aa: CASSQDPRGAVGDTQYF

j_call: TRBJ2-2
cdr3_length: 12
clone_size: NA
d_call: NA
v_call: TRBV5-4
cdr3_nt: TGTGCCAGCAGCTTGCGAGAGGGGGAGCTGTTTTTT
cdr3_aa: CASSLREGELFF

j_call: TRBJ2-1
cdr3_length: 13
clone_size: many
d_call: NA
v_call: TRBV7-2
cdr3_nt: TGTGCCAGCAGCTCTCGCAGCCGGGATGAGCAGTTCTTC
cdr3_aa: CASSSRSRDEQFF

j_call: TRBJ1-2
cdr3_length: 14
clone_size: few
d_call: NA
v_call: TRBV7-2
cdr3_nt: TGTGCCAGCAGCCCGGGAGTAACTAACTATGGCTACACCTTC
cdr3_aa: CASSPGVTNYGYTF

j_call: TRBJ2-6
cdr3_length: 16
clone_size: NA
d_call: NA
v_call: TRBV18
cdr3_nt: TGTGCCAGCCACGGGGGATCCGTCTCTGGGGCCAACGTCCTGACTTTC
cdr3_aa: CASHGGSVSGANVLTF

j_call: TRBJ1-1
cdr3_length: 14
clone_size: many
d_call: NA
v_call: TRBV18
cdr3_nt: TGTGCCAGCTCCCCCTCAGGGATGAACACTGAAGCTTTCTTT
cdr3_aa: CASSPSGMNTEAFF

j_call: TRBJ2-4
cdr3_length: 15
clone_size: few
d_call: TRBD2
v_call: TRBV20-1
cdr3_nt: TGCAGTGCGTGGACTAGCGGGGGGCAAAAAAACATTCAGTACTTC
cdr3_aa: CSAWTSGGQKNIQYF

j_call: TRBJ1-6
cdr3_length: 15
clone_size: NA
d_call: NA
v_call: TRBV3-1
cdr3_nt: TGTGCCAGCAGCCAAGTGGGGGCCGGGAATTCACCCCTCCACTTT
cdr3_aa: CASSQVGAGNSPLHF

j_call: TRBJ2-1
cdr3_length: 15
clone_size: NA
d_call: TRBD2
v_call: TRBV24-1
cdr3_nt: TGTGCCACCAGTGACACCGGGACTACCGGCAATGAGCAGTTCTTC
cdr3_aa: CATSDTGTTGNEQFF

j_call: TRBJ2-7
cdr3_length: 14
clone_size: NA
d_call: NA
v_call: TRBV20-1
cdr3_nt: TGCAGTGCTGCGCGCCGGGCCCAATGGGGCGAGCAGTACTTC
cdr3_aa: CSAARRAQWGEQYF

j_call: TRBJ2-3
cdr3_length: 15
clone_size: NA
d_call: NA
v_call: TRBV20-1
cdr3_nt: TGCAGTGCTATCGGGATCGAAGTAAGCACAGATACGCAGTATTTT
cdr3_aa: CSAIGIEVSTDTQYF

j_call: TRBJ1-2
cdr3_length: 13
clone_size: NA
d_call: NA
v_call: TRBV19
cdr3_nt: TGTGCCAGTAGTGACAGAATCGGCTATGGCTACACCTTC
cdr3_aa: CASSDRIGYGYTF

j_call: TRBJ2-5
cdr3_length: 13
clone_size: once
d_call: TRBD1
v_call: TRBV7-9
cdr3_nt: TGTGCCAGCAGCGAGACAGGGAAAGAGACCCAGTACTTC
cdr3_aa: CASSETGKETQYF

j_call: TRBJ2-1
cdr3_length: 15
clone_size: once
d_call: TRBD2
v_call: TRBV10-3
cdr3_nt: TGTGCCATCAGCAAGACTAGCGGGAGAAGTAATGAGCAGTTCTTC
cdr3_aa: CAISKTSGRSNEQFF

j_call: TRBJ2-1
cdr3_length: 16
clone_size: NA
d_call: TRBD2
v_call: TRBV12-3/TRBV12-4
cdr3_nt: TGTGCCAGCAGCCCAAGACTAGCGGGAGTGATCGATGAGCAGTTCTTC
cdr3_aa: CASSPRLAGVIDEQFF

j_call: TRBJ2-5
cdr3_length: 17
clone_size: NA
d_call: TRBD2
v_call: TRBV5-4
cdr3_nt: TGTGCCAGCAGCACCCGACTAGCGGGGGGCCTTCAAGAGACCCAGTACTTC
cdr3_aa: CASSTRLAGGLQETQYF

j_call: TRBJ1-1
cdr3_length: 13
clone_size: few
d_call: NA
v_call: TRBV5-1
cdr3_nt: TGCGCCAGCAGCCCCGCTACACTGTCTGAAGCTTTCTTT
cdr3_aa: CASSPATLSEAFF

j_call: TRBJ2-3
cdr3_length: 16
clone_size: few
d_call: TRBD2
v_call: TRBV24-1
cdr3_nt: TGTGCCACCAGTGATGGTCTGCGGGAGGGAGTGGATACGCAGTATTTT
cdr3_aa: CATSDGLREGVDTQYF

j_call: TRBJ2-3
cdr3_length: 16
clone_size: few
d_call: NA
v_call: TRBV20-1
cdr3_nt: TGCAGTGCGAACCCAGGTCTAGCGAGGGCAACAGATACGCAGTATTTT
cdr3_aa: CSANPGLARATDTQYF